The next 20 T cell receptor beta chains were all read from a single sample in a study of T cells in Graves' hyperthyroidism and ophthalmopathy. The source material, RNA transcripts, was used to amplify TCR beta CDR3 regions. The TCR CDR3 first-round RT-PCR relied on the HTBI primer set. TCRdb reanalysed the multiplex PCR reads using MiXCR and keeps one entry per CDR3 protein. The table lists approximately 640,000 distinct CDR3 sequences, just under 45% of them singletons. Sequencing was carried out using peripheral blood or thyroid tissue (not recorded which). Every receptor here comes from an adult man with Graves' disease, either hyperthyroidism or ophthalmopathy (not recorded which).

This clonotype occurred many times. The chain carries TRBV7-9 and TRBJ2-7, with D possibly TRBD1 on 6 matching bases. The V gene's germline CDR1 is SEHNR and CDR2 FQNEAQ (reference sequence). The CDR3 runs 14 residues. Trimming removed 4 bases at V and 2 bases at J, with 12 bases between. The CDR3 is CASSSRQAPYEQYF. In DNA, the CDR3 is TGTGCCAGCAGCTCCAGACAGGCGCCCTACGAGCAGTACTTC.

This clonotype was counted once. The chain recombines TRBV7-9 with TRBJ2-7; 8 nucleotides agree with TRBD1. Germline values: CDR1 SEHNR, CDR2 FQNEAQ (reference sequence). There are 13 residues in the CDR3. V lost 3 bases to trimming and J lost 10 bases; unmatched junction nucleotides: 8. The CDR3 region is CASSLVTGDTQYF. The CDR3 DNA reads TGTGCCAGCAGCTTGGTGACAGGGGATACCCAGTACTTC. Together with reference TRBV7-9 and TRBJ2-7, the CDR3 gives the full variable domain: DTGVSQNPRHKITKRGQNVTFRCDPISEHNRLYWYRQTLGQGPEFLTYFQNEAQLEKSRLLSDRFSAERPKGSFSTLEIQRTEQGDSAMYLCASSLVTGDTQYFGPGTRLTVT.

This clonotype has at least ten counts. V and J are TRBV6-5 and TRBJ2-5; tentative D call: TRBD1 (5 bases). Germline loops: CDR1 MNHEY, CDR2 SVGAGI. V dropped 6 bases and J dropped 5 bases, with 16 bases sitting between them. This CDR3 has 14 amino acids. CDR3 bases: TGTGCCAGCAGCGTGACAGCTGTCGGGGAGACCCAGTACTTC. It translates to CASSVTAVGETQYF.

A single count supports this clonotype. This sequence joins TRBV15 and TRBJ2-3, with 7 bases lining up with TRBD1. Germline assignment: CDR1 LNHNV and CDR2 YYDKDF (reference sequence). The CDR3 loop spans 12 amino acids. The V segment lost 4 bases and the J segment 5 bases; nucleotides outside the gene matches: 0. In nucleotides, the CDR3 is TGTGCCACCAGCACAGGGGGAGATACGCAGTATTTT. This translates into CATSTGGDTQYF.

The gene calls are TRBV29-1 and TRBJ1-1; D is ambiguous. Germline loops: CDR1 SQVTM, CDR2 ANQGSEA. The CDR3 is 11 amino acids. CDR3 DNA sequence: TGCAGTTACTTGCAGGCGACTGAAGCTTTCTTT. Protein product: CSYLQATEAFF.

The chain uses TRBV29-1 and TRBJ1-2; D is undetermined. Trimming took 0 bases from V and 5 from J, leaving 7 bases between them. The CDR3 is 12 residues long. Germline CDR1 SQVTM, CDR2 ANQGSEA. The CDR3: CSVEDSSYGYTF. The CDR3 DNA sequence: TGCAGCGTTGAAGATAGCAGTTATGGCTACACCTTC.

V usage is TRBV24-1 and J usage is TRBJ2-5; 10 bases agree with TRBD1. V trimming: 3 bases; J trimming: 9 bases; junction bases outside the gene matches: 12. The CDR3 is made up of 16 amino acids. The V gene's germline CDR1 is KGHDR and CDR2 SFDVKD. The CDR3 DNA reads as TGTGCCACCAGTGATGCGGGACAGGGGTTGGGACAGCCCCAGTACTTC. It is translated as CATSDAGQGLGQPQYF.

There are many counts of this clonotype. The chain joins TRBV7-9 to TRBJ1-2, with a tentative D call TRBD1 (5 bases). Germline CDR1 SEHNR, CDR2 FQNEAQ (reference sequence). The CDR3 consists of 12 residues. Deletions cut 1 base from V and 13 bases from J, with 13 bases between. For the CDR3, the DNA is TGTGCCAGCAGCTTAGGGCGGACACCCTCCACCTTC. The encoded protein is CASSLGRTPSTF. The complete variable domain, with remaining parts taken from reference TRBV7-9 and TRBJ1-2, reads DTGVSQNPRHKITKRGQNVTFRCDPISEHNRLYWYRQTLGQGPEFLTYFQNEAQLEKSRLLSDRFSAERPKGSFSTLEIQRTEQGDSAMYLCASSLGRTPSTFGSGTRLTVV.

The J gene is TRBJ2-7, the V gene TRBV24-1, with D tentatively TRBD2 (5 bases). V was trimmed by 4 bases and J by 1 base, leaving 13 bases between them. Per germline, CDR1 KGHDR and CDR2 SFDVKD. The CDR3 totals 15 residues. CDR3 in amino acids: CATSDPSGPSYEQYF. Written as DNA, the CDR3 is TGTGCCACCAGTGACCCAAGCGGTCCATCCTACGAGCAGTACTTC.

This clonotype occurred many times. The rearrangement uses TRBV29-1 and TRBJ1-1; possibly TRBD1 for D (5 bases). CDR1 SQVTM and CDR2 ANQGSEA come from the germline V gene. The V end lost 6 bases, the J end lost 0 bases, and 11 bases lay between the germline ends. The CDR3 is 13 amino acids. The DNA of the CDR3 is TGCAGCGTCCTCCGGGGCCTGAACACTGAAGCTTTCTTT. It is translated as CSVLRGLNTEAFF. The full variable domain, in which reference TRBV29-1 and TRBJ1-1 provide the parts outside the CDR3, is SAVISQKPSRDICQRGTSLTIQCQVDSQVTMMFWYRQQPGQSLTLIATANQGSEATYESGFVIDKFPISRPNLTFSTLTVSNMSPEDSSIYLCSVLRGLNTEAFFGQGTRLTVV.

This clonotype has ten or more counts. The chain couples TRBV19 to TRBJ1-2, with D possibly TRBD1 on 6 matching bases. The CDR3 is 15 residues long. Trimming pared 3 bases from V and 7 bases from J, leaving 18 bases between. Germline CDR1 and CDR2: LNHDA and SQIVND (reference sequence). The CDR3 DNA sequence: TGTGCCAGTAGTATCGCGGCGCCAGGGGACGCTGGCTACACCTTC. Translated, it gives CASSIAAPGDAGYTF.

The table lists this clonotype with a few counts. The chain is built from TRBV7-9 and TRBJ1-2; D is unclear. V lost 3 bases, J lost 2 bases, and 13 bases lay in between. The germline V gene has CDR1 SEHNR and CDR2 FQNEAQ (reference sequence). The CDR3 consists of 15 residues. CDR3 in DNA: TGTGCCAGCAGCTTGGCCGAACATCGGAACTATGGCTACACCTTC. It is translated as CASSLAEHRNYGYTF.

This clonotype was seen more than once but under ten times. This chain uses TRBV7-8 with TRBJ1-2; unclear D gene. V gave up 1 base and J gave up 3 bases, with 6 bases separating them. The CDR3 loop spans 13 amino acids. Germline V lookup: CDR1 SGHVS, CDR2 FQNEAQ. The chain's CDR3 is CASSLGLHYGYTF. The DNA of the CDR3 is TGTGCCAGCAGCTTAGGACTCCACTATGGCTACACCTTC.

The chain uses TRBV20-1 and TRBJ2-5, with 10 bases lining up with TRBD1. Unmatched junction bases numbered 11, after V lost 8 bases and J lost 5 bases. CDR1 and CDR2 (germline): DFQATT, SNEGSKA (reference sequence). The CDR3 covers 14 residues. The CDR3 here is CSTPVTGGAETQYF. The CDR3 bases are TGCAGTACCCCGGTGACAGGGGGCGCCGAGACCCAGTACTTC.

This rearrangement joins TRBV7-2 to TRBJ1-2; perhaps TRBD1 as D (6 bases). The V end was cut by 5 bases, the J end by 4 bases, with 14 bases between. This CDR3 comprises 14 residues. The germline V gene has CDR1 SGHTA and CDR2 FQGNSA. The CDR3 loop reads CASSRLAGAYGYTF. CDR3 DNA: TGTGCCAGCAGCCGTCTAGCGGGGGCCTATGGCTACACCTTC.

This clonotype was detected once. Since a much larger clone is just one base distant, this may be a read error. The CDR3 sequence is CASSQSSGNTVYF. The DNA of the CDR3 is TGTGCCAGCAGTCAGAGCTCTGGAAACACCGTATATTTT. This chain joins TRBV6-6 and TRBJ1-4; D uncertain. Germline CDR1 MNHNY, CDR2 SVGAGI (reference sequence). The CDR3 is 13 residues long.

This rearrangement joins TRBV2 to TRBJ1-2; 7 nucleotides agree with TRBD1. The trim removed 8 bases at V and 6 bases at J, leaving 6 bases unmatched. This CDR3 is 12 amino acids long. CDR1 SNHLY and CDR2 FYNNEI come from the germline V gene. The CDR3 DNA reads TGTGCCAGCGGAGGGGACAGAGATGGCTACACCTTC. This encodes CASGGDRDGYTF.

This clonotype was seen only a few times. This chain connects TRBV7-8 to TRBJ2-7; a weak D match, TRBD2 (7 bases). From germline, CDR1 is SGHVS and CDR2 FQNEAQ. V lost 5 bases, J lost 3 bases, and 17 bases lay in between. The CDR3 has 15 amino acids. The CDR3 sequence is CASSPRRGADYEQYF. The CDR3 DNA reads TGTGCCAGCAGCCCCCGTCGGGGGGCGGACTACGAGCAGTACTTC.

This chain joins TRBV15 and TRBJ1-2; D uncertain. V was pared by 4 bases and J by 3 bases, with 9 bases between. This CDR3 contains 13 residues. The V gene's germline CDR1 is LNHNV and CDR2 YYDKDF (reference sequence). The CDR3 protein is CATSTGQYYGYTF. The CDR3, as DNA: TGTGCCACCAGCACCGGGCAGTACTATGGCTACACCTTC.

The rearrangement links TRBV20-1 to TRBJ2-7, with a weak D call TRBD1 (5 bases). CDR1 is DFQATT and CDR2 is SNEGSKA in the germline V gene (reference sequence). The V gene lost 3 bases and the J gene lost 4 bases, with 16 bases spanning the gap. The CDR3 covers 14 residues. CDR3 sequence: CSASQGPTVYEQYF. In DNA form, the CDR3 reads TGCAGTGCTAGTCAGGGCCCTACAGTTTACGAGCAGTACTTC.